The clone carrying this T cell receptor beta chain was counted only a few times. The CDR3 totals 16 residues. V was trimmed by 6 bases and J by 0 bases, leaving 12 bases between them. Per germline, CDR1 MNHEY and CDR2 SMNVEV (reference sequence). Original processing methods: Built for papillary thyroid cancer, a distant-metastasis classifier drew on CDR3 differences across clinicopathological groups. TCRdb ran MiXCR on the PCR reads. The authors' filters were not applied to this entry. The table has approximately 16,000 clones, about 29% seen once. The data are from a study of metastatic and nonmetastatic thyroid tumors. Overall study: Comparative analysis of repertoires was undertaken across blood and tumor or nodule tissue obtained from malignant and benign thyroid patients.

Until they underwent thyroid surgery, no patient had received any treatment. The clonotype comes from a male donor with papillary thyroid cancer or a benign thyroid nodule (not recorded which). Some clones in this sample may be carry-over from other donors' samples. This chain uses TRBV27 with TRBJ1-6; D remains ambiguous. Material: tumor tissue. CDR3 sequence (DNA): TGTGCCAGCAGCCCCGGACGTAGCTCCTATAATTCACCCCTCCACTTT. As protein: CASSPGRSSYNSPLHF.